The 14 T cell receptor beta chains below all came from one sample that was sequenced in a study of post-analysis software for immune sequencing data. Notes on the study in general: Five or six TRBV segments, TRBV5-6, TRBV5-1 and TRBV20-1 among them, were found more frequent in patients than controls.

Their specific antigens are unknown. cDNA libraries for TCR beta contained unique molecular identifiers. TCRdb reanalysed the PCR reads using MiXCR and keeps one entry per CDR3 protein. Of 550,000 to 700,000 distinct CDR3 sequences listed, around 44% are singletons. The sequencing sample was made of blood. The receptors here all came from a girl aged 5 to 17 with multiple sclerosis.

This chain links TRBV7-2 with TRBJ2-6; unclear D gene. V lost 1 base and J 2 bases, leaving 9 bases between the germline ends. In germline, CDR1 is SGHTA, CDR2 FQGNSA. The CDR3 covers 16 residues. CDR3 bases: TGTGCCAGCAGCTTAGGTCCGACGGCTGGGGCCAACGTCCTGACTTTC. It yields the protein CASSLGPTAGANVLTF.

The chain employs TRBV6-1 and TRBJ1-2, with 7 nucleotides matching TRBD1. Germline lookup yields CDR1 MNHNS and CDR2 SASEGT. V trimming: 2 bases; J trimming: 4 bases; junction bases outside the gene matches: 7. The CDR3 contains 15 residues. Here the CDR3 reads CASSERQGVTYGYTF. As DNA, the CDR3 is TGTGCCAGCAGTGAAAGGCAGGGGGTGACCTATGGCTACACCTTC.

This clonotype was observed a few times. The V call is TRBV7-8, the J call TRBJ2-1, with D unresolved. V gave up 0 bases and J gave up 6 bases, with 15 bases separating them. CDR1 and CDR2 (germline): SGHVS, FQNEAQ. The CDR3 runs to 16 residues. The CDR3 DNA reads TGTGCCAGCAGCTTAGCGCAGCCAGCCTGGGGCAATGAGCAGTTCTTC. As protein: CASSLAQPAWGNEQFF. Based on the CDR3 plus reference TRBV7-8 and TRBJ2-1, the full variable domain is GAGVSQSPRYKVAKRGQDVALRCDPISGHVSLFWYQQALGQGPEFLTYFQNEAQLDKSGLPSDRFFAERPEGSVSTLKIQRTQQEDSAVYLCASSLAQPAWGNEQFFGPGTRLTVL.

This sequence joins TRBV2 and TRBJ1-5; no reliable D call. The CDR3 sequence is 14 residues long. Germline V gene lookup returns CDR1 SNHLY and CDR2 FYNNEI. Trimming shortened V by 6 bases and J by 0 bases, and 9 bases separated the two germline ends. The CDR3 bases are TGTGCCAGCAGCGACACCTATAGCAATCAGCCCCAGCATTTT. Protein sequence: CASSDTYSNQPQHF.

This clonotype was detected a few times. The J gene is TRBJ2-1, the V gene TRBV6-1; a weak D match, TRBD2 (6 bases). The CDR3 has 14 residues. Germline-derived CDR1 and CDR2 are MNHNS and SASEGT. V was shortened by 8 bases and J by 4 bases, with 15 bases between the two germline ends. The CDR3 loop reads CASGGKRFYNEQFF. In DNA form, the CDR3 reads TGTGCCAGCGGGGGGAAGCGGTTTTACAATGAGCAGTTCTTC.

The chain uses TRBV7-2 and TRBJ2-1; the D is unclear. The germline gives CDR1 SGHTA, CDR2 FQGNSA. Trimming took 1 base from V and 6 from J, leaving 10 bases between them. CDR3 length: 14 residues. As DNA, the CDR3 is TGTGCCAGCAGCTTAGGTGGTATAAGCAATGAGCAGTTCTTC. This gives the protein CASSLGGISNEQFF.

The J gene is TRBJ1-1, the V gene TRBV29-1; 12 bases align to TRBD1. This CDR3 region has 13 residues. Trimming removed 7 bases from V and 7 bases from J; junction bases left unmatched: 7. The germline V gene has CDR1 SQVTM and CDR2 ANQGSEA. The CDR3 here is CSAVGTGGFEAFF. The CDR3 nucleotides are TGCAGCGCTGTCGGGACAGGGGGCTTTGAAGCTTTCTTT.

This clonotype came up a few times. The chain is built from TRBV6-1 and TRBJ2-7; 9 nucleotides match TRBD1. The J call may be in error: the DNA end matches TRBJ2-5 better. Germline V CDR1 and CDR2: MNHNS, SASEGT. The CDR3 has 13 amino acids. The CDR3 region is CASMDRGRETQYF. CDR3 DNA: TGTGCCAGCATGGACAGGGGAAGGGAGACCCAGTACTTC.

This chain joins TRBV4-1 and TRBJ2-7; D possibly corresponds to TRBD1 (6 bases). From germline, CDR1 is MGHRA and CDR2 YSYEKL. The CDR3 runs to 17 residues. The ends were cut back, 0 bases at V and 3 bases at J, with 18 bases in the middle. Written as DNA, the CDR3 is TGCGCCAGCAGCCAAGAAGCCTTATTGGGGACACTCTACGAGCAGTACTTC. It translates to CASSQEALLGTLYEQYF.

Only a few counts were recorded for this clonotype. This rearrangement joins TRBV5-1 to TRBJ2-5; D possibly corresponds to TRBD1 (5 bases). CDR3 length equals 15 residues. V was shortened by 0 bases and J by 2 bases, with 11 bases between the two germline ends. From germline, CDR1 is SGHRS and CDR2 YFSETQ. CDR3 DNA sequence: TGCGCCAGCAGCTTGGAGGCCAGGGAACAAGAGACCCAGTACTTC. It is translated as CASSLEAREQETQYF.

Notes on this clonotype: One end of the junction fails to match germline, which may point to a read error. The chain links TRBV5-5 to TRBJ1-4, with 9 nucleotides matching TRBD1. Germline V gene data show CDR1 as SGHKS and CDR2 as YYEKEE (reference sequence). This CDR3 region has 14 residues. CDR3 residues: CASSPRDRAPKRFF. DNA for the CDR3: TGTGCCAGCAGCCCCCGGGACAGGGCTCCGAAACGGTTTTTT. The full variable domain, with the rest looked up from reference TRBV5-5 and TRBJ1-4, is DAGVTQSPTHLIKTRGQQVTLRCSPISGHKSVSWYQQVLGQGPQFIFQYYEKEERGRGNFPDRFSARQFPNYSSELNVNALLLGDSALYLCASSPRDRAPKRFFGSGTQLSVL.

This clonotype has a handful of counts. The rearrangement uses TRBV5-1 and TRBJ1-4; TRBD1 might be the D (5 bases). V was trimmed by 7 bases and J by 4 bases, leaving 11 bases between them. This CDR3 is built from 13 residues. CDR1 is SGHRS and CDR2 is YFSETQ in the germline V gene. The CDR3 reads CASRDGYNEKLFF. For the CDR3, the DNA is TGCGCCAGCCGGGACGGCTATAATGAAAAACTGTTTTTT.

This chain uses TRBV6-2 or TRBV6-3 with TRBJ2-1; no clear D. The CDR3 is 12 residues long. Per the germline V gene, CDR1 is MNHEY and CDR2 is SVGEGT. Trimming took 5 bases from V and 5 from J, leaving 7 bases between them. CDR3 in DNA: TGTGCCAGCAGTCCAACCGACAATGAGCAGTTCTTC. This codes for CASSPTDNEQFF.

This clonotype occurred a few times. The genes are TRBV20-1 and TRBJ1-2, with a tentative D call TRBD1 (6 bases). This CDR3 is 14 amino acids long. Trimming removed 0 bases at V and 7 bases at J, with 15 bases between. The V gene's germline CDR1 is DFQATT and CDR2 SNEGSKA (reference sequence). CDR3 region: CSARDLQGRGGYTF. The CDR3 DNA reads TGCAGTGCTAGAGATCTACAGGGCCGGGGTGGCTACACCTTC.